A single sample gave rise to the 7 T cell receptor beta chains below, sequenced in a study of T cells after yellow fever vaccination. MiXCR was run by TCRdb on the 5' RACE reads, yielding one entry per CDR3 protein. The sample consists of hundreds of thousands of distinct CDR3 sequences, roughly 8.7% of them appearing once. The sequencing used PBMCs, collected on the day of the first yellow fever vaccination. The source is a man aged 18 to 29 who received the YFV17D yellow fever vaccine.

V gene TRBV7-2 combines with J gene TRBJ1-1; D unresolved. Germline CDR1 reads SGHTA; CDR2 reads FQGNSA. V dropped 5 bases and J dropped 4 bases, with 14 bases sitting between them. The CDR3 extends over 14 amino acids. The CDR3 loop is CASSPRGDGTEAFF. In DNA form, the CDR3 reads TGTGCCAGCAGCCCCCGAGGAGACGGCACTGAAGCTTTCTTT.

J is TRBJ2-7 and V is TRBV6-2 or TRBV6-3, with D possibly being TRBD2 (5 bases). V lost 8 bases, J lost 9 bases, and 14 bases lay in between. CDR3 size: 11 residues. Germline values: CDR1 MNHEY, CDR2 SVGEGT. The CDR3 spells CASGLRLGQYF. CDR3 DNA: TGTGCCAGCGGACTCCGATTAGGGCAGTACTTC.

This clonotype has ten or more counts. This chain uses TRBV6-5 with TRBJ2-1; 9 bases are shared with TRBD2. The CDR3 spans 18 residues. Germline V gives CDR1 MNHEY, CDR2 SVGAGI. V was pared by 0 bases and J by 5 bases, with 11 bases of the junction left unmatched. CDR3 sequence reads: CASSYSLLRTSVDNEQFF. The CDR3 DNA sequence: TGTGCCAGCAGTTACTCGTTACTCCGGACTAGCGTCGACAATGAGCAGTTCTTC.

In its sample, this clonotype was seen many times. The chain recombines TRBV7-8 with TRBJ1-2; 8 positions agree with TRBD1. Germline V gene data show CDR1 as SGHVS and CDR2 as FQNEAQ. Losses at the gene ends were 3 bases for V and 8 bases for J; bases not matched to a gene: 8. CDR3 length: 14 residues. The CDR3 DNA is TGTGCCAGCAGCTTTGGAGACAGGGGAATGGGCTACACCTTC. This gives the protein CASSFGDRGMGYTF.

This chain links TRBV20-1 with TRBJ2-2, with a tentative D call TRBD2 (5 bases). The germline V gene has CDR1 DFQATT and CDR2 SNEGSKA (reference sequence). The CDR3 sequence is 13 residues long. Here the CDR3 reads CSFRHRGTGELFF. DNA for the CDR3: TGCAGCTTCAGGCACCGGGGCACCGGGGAGCTGTTTTTT.

The chain combines TRBV7-2 with TRBJ2-3, with TRBD2 identical over 9 bases. The CDR3 has 16 residues. V lost 5 bases, J lost 5 bases, and 11 bases stayed unmatched. Per the germline V gene, CDR1 is SGHTA and CDR2 is FQGNSA. This CDR3 reads CASSRRGRGGIDTQYF. The CDR3 DNA reads TGTGCCAGCAGCCGCCGCGGGCGGGGGGGCATAGATACGCAGTATTTT.

This clonotype was counted only a few times. This chain connects TRBV5-4 to TRBJ2-1; D not certain. The V and J ends lost 2 bases and 2 bases respectively, with 14 bases between them. The germline gives CDR1 SGHNT, CDR2 YYREEE (reference sequence). This CDR3 has 16 amino acids. This CDR3 reads CASSFPRPTTYNEQFF. The CDR3, as DNA: TGTGCCAGCAGCTTTCCGCGGCCAACCACCTACAATGAGCAGTTCTTC.